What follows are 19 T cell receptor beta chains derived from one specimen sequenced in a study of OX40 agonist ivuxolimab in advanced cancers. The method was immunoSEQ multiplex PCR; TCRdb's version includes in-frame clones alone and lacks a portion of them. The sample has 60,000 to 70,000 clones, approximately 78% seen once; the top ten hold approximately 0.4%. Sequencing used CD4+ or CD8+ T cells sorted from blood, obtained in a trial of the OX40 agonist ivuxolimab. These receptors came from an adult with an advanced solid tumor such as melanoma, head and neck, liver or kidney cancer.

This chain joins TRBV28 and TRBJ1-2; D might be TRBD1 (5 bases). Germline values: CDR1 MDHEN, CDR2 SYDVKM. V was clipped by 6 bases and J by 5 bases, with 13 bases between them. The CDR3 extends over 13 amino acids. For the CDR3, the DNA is TGTGCCAGCAGCTCGGGACTTCGATATGGCTACACCTTC. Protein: CASSSGLRYGYTF.

CDR3 coding DNA: TGTGCCAGCAGCTTAGGGGCACACTCCTACGAGCAGTACTTC. Translated, it gives CASSLGAHSYEQYF. The J gene is TRBJ2-7, the V gene TRBV11-3; D call uncertain. The V gene lost 1 base and the J gene lost 0 bases, with 7 bases spanning the gap. This CDR3 comprises 14 residues. The germline CDR1 and CDR2 sequences are SGHNT and YENEEA. Supplemented by reference TRBV11-3 and TRBJ2-7, the full variable domain reads EAGVVQSPRYKIIEKKQPVAFWCNPISGHNTLYWYLQNLGQGPELLIRYENEEAVDDSQLPKDRFSAERLKGVDSTLKIQPAELGDSAVYLCASSLGAHSYEQYFGPGTRLTVT.

The CDR3 bases are TGTGCCAGCAGCTTGAGGAGAGAAGCAACTAATGAAAAACTGTTTTTT. Its protein is CASSLRREATNEKLFF. J is TRBJ1-4 and V is TRBV7-2; D not resolved. The CDR3 sequence is 16 residues long. The V end lost 3 bases, the J end lost 0 bases, and 11 bases lay between the germline ends. CDR1 is SGHTA and CDR2 is FQGNSA in the germline V gene. Together with reference TRBV7-2 and TRBJ1-4, the CDR3 gives the full variable domain: GAGVSQSPSNKVTEKGKDVELRCDPISGHTALYWYRQSLGQGLEFLIYFQGNSAPDKSGLPSDRFSAERTGGSVSTLTIQRTQQEDSAVYLCASSLRREATNEKLFFGSGTQLSVL.

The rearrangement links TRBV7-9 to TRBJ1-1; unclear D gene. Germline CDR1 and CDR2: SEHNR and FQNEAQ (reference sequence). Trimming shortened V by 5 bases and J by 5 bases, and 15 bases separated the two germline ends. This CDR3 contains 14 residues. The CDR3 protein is CASSHTGPVTEAFF. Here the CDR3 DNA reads TGTGCCAGCAGCCATACTGGGCCGGTTACTGAAGCTTTCTTT.

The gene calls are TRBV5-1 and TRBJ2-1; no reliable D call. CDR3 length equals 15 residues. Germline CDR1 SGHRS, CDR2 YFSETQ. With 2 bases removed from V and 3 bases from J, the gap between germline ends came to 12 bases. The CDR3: CASSFEEGNYNEQFF. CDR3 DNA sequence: TGCGCCAGCAGCTTTGAGGAAGGGAACTACAATGAGCAGTTCTTC.

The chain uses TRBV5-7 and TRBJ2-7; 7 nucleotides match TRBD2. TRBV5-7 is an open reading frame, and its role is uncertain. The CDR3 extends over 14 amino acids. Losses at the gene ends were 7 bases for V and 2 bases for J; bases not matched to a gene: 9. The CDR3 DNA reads TGTGCCAGCGGGGAGTGGGGGGGAACCTACGAGCAGTACGTC. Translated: CASGEWGGTYEQYV.

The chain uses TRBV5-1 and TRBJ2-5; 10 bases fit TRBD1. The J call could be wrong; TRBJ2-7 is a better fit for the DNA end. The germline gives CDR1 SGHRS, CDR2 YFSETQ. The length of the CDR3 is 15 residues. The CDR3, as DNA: TGCGCCAGCAGCTTAGGGACAGGGGCGTCCTACGAGCAGTACTTC. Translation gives CASSLGTGASYEQYF.

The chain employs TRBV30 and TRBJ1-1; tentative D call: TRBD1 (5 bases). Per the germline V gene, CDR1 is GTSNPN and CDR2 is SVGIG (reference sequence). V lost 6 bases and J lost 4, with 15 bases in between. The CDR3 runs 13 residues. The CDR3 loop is CACKQGRLTEAFF. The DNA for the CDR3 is TGTGCCTGCAAGCAGGGACGCCTCACTGAAGCTTTCTTT.

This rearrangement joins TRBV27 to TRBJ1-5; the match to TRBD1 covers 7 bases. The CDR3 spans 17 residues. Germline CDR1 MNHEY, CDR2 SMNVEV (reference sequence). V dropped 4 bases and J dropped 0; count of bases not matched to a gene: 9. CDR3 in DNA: TGTGCCAGCAGTTCACAGGGGACCCTACATAGCAATCAGCCCCAGCATTTT. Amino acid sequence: CASSSQGTLHSNQPQHF.

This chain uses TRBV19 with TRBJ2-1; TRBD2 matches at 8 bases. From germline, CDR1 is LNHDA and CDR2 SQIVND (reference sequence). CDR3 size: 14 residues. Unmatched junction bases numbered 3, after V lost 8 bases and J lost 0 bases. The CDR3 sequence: CASGRGGSYNEQFF. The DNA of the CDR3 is TGTGCCAGTGGTCGGGGGGGCTCCTACAATGAGCAGTTCTTC.

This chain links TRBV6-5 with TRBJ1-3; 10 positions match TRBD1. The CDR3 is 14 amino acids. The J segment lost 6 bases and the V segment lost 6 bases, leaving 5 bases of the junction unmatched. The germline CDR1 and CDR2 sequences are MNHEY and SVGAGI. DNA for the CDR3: TGTGCCAGCAGGGAGACAGGGGGCTCAAACACCATATATTTT. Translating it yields CASRETGGSNTIYF.

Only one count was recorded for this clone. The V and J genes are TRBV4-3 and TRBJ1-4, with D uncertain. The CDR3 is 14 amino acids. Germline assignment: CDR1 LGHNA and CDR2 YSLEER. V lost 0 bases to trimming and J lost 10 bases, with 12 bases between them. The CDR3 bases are TGCGCCAGCAGCCAAGAGGGGTGGGTGGCAAAACTGTTTTTT. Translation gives CASSQEGWVAKLFF.

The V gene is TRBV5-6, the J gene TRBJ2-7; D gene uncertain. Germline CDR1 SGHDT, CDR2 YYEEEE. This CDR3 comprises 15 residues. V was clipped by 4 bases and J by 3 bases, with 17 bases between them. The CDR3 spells CASSREPKFGYEQYF. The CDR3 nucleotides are TGTGCCAGCAGCCGTGAACCGAAGTTCGGCTACGAGCAGTACTTC.

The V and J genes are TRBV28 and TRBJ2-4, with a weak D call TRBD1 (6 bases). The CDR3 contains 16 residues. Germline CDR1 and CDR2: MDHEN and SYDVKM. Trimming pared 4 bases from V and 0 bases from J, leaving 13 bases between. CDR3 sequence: CASSSGTPLAKNIQYF. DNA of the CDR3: TGTGCCAGCAGTTCAGGGACACCTCTAGCCAAAAACATTCAGTACTTC.

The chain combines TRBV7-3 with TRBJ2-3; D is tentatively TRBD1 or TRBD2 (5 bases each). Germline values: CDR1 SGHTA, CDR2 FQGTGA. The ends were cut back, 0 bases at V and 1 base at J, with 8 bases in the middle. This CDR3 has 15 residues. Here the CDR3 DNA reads TGTGCCAGCAGCTTAACTGGGGACGGCACAGATACGCAGTATTTT. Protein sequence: CASSLTGDGTDTQYF. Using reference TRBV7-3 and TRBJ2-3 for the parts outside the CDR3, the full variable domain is GAGVSQTPSNKVTEKGKYVELRCDPISGHTALYWYRQSLGQGPEFLIYFQGTGAADDSGLPNDRFFAVRPEGSVSTLKIQRTERGDSAVYLCASSLTGDGTDTQYFGPGTRLTVL.

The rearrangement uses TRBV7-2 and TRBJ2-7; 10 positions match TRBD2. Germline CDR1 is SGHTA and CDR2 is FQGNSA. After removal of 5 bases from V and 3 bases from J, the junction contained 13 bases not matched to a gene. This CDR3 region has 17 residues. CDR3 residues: CASSPQFTSGDLYEQYF. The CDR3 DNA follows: TGTGCCAGCAGCCCCCAATTTACTAGCGGGGATCTCTACGAGCAGTACTTC.

In nucleotides, the CDR3 is TGTGCCAGCTCACCGGGACAGGGGGCCGGCGGCGGGGAGCTGTTTTTT. Its translation: CASSPGQGAGGGELFF. This chain joins TRBV18 and TRBJ2-2; 12 positions match TRBD1. The CDR3 is made up of 16 amino acids. The V gene end was trimmed by 3 bases and the J gene end by 7 bases; junction bases not matched to a gene: 6. Per germline, CDR1 KGHSH and CDR2 LQKENI. Complete variable domain (other parts from reference TRBV18 and TRBJ2-2): NAGVMQNPRHLVRRRGQEARLRCSPMKGHSHVYWYRQLPEEGLKFMVYLQKENIIDESGMPKERFSAEFPKEGPSILRIQQVVRGDSAAYFCASSPGQGAGGGELFFGEGSRLTVL.

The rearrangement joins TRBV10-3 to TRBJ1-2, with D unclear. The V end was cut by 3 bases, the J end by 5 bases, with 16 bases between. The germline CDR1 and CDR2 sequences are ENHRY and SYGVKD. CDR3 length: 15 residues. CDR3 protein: CAISEYRLSSYGYTF. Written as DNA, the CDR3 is TGTGCCATCAGTGAATATCGACTCTCGTCTTATGGCTACACCTTC.

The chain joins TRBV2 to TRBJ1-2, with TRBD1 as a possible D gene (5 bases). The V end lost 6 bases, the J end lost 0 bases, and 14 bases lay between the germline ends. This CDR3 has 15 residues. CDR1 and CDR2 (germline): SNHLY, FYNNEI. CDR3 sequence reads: CASRSETGANYGYTF. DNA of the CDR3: TGTGCCAGCAGGAGTGAAACAGGAGCTAACTATGGCTACACCTTC. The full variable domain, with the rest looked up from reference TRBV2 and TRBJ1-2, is EPEVTQTPSHQVTQMGQEVILRCVPISNHLYFYWYRQILGQKVEFLVSFYNNEISEKSEIFDDQFSVERPDGSNFTLKIRSTKLEDSAMYFCASRSETGANYGYTFGSGTRLTVV.